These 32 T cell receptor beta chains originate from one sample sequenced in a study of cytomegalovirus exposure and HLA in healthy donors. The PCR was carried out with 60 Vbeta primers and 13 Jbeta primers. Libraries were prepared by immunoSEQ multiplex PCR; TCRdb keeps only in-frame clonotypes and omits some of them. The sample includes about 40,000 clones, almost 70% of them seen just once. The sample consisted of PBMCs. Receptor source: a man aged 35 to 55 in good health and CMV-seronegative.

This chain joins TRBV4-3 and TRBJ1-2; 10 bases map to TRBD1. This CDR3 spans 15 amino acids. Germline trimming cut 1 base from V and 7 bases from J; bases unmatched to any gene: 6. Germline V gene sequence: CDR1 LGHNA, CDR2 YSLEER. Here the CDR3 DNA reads TGCGCCAGCAGCCAAGCGCCGACAGGGGGCTTTGGCTACACCTTC. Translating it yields CASSQAPTGGFGYTF.

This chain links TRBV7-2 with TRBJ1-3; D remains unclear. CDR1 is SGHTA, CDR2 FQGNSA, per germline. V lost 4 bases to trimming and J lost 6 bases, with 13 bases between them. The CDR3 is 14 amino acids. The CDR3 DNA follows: TGTGCCAGCAGCTCCACGGGTTTCAAAAACACCATATATTTT. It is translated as CASSSTGFKNTIYF.

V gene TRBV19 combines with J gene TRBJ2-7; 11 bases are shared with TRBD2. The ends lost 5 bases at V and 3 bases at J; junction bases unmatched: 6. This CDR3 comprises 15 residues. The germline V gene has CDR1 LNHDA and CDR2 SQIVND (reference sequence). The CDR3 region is CASSPGTSGYYEQYF. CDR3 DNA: TGTGCCAGTAGTCCTGGGACTAGCGGATACTACGAGCAGTACTTC.

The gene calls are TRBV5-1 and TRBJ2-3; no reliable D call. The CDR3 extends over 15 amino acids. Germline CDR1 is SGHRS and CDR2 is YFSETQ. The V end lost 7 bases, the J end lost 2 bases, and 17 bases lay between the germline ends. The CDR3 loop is CASGSGQAYTDTQYF. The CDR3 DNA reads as TGCGCCAGCGGTAGTGGGCAGGCCTACACAGATACGCAGTATTTT.

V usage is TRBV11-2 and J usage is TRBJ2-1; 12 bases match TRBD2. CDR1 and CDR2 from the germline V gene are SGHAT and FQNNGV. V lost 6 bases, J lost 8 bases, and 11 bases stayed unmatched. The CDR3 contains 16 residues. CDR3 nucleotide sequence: TGTGCCAGCAGATCACTGGGCCTAGCGGGGGGGCATGAGCAGTTCTTC. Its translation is CASRSLGLAGGHEQFF.

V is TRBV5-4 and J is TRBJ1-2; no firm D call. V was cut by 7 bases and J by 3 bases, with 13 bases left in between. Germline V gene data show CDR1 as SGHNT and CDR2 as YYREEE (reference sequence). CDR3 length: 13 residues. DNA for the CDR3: TGTGCCAGCGGGAGAAAAGCGGACTATGGCTACACCTTC. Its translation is CASGRKADYGYTF.

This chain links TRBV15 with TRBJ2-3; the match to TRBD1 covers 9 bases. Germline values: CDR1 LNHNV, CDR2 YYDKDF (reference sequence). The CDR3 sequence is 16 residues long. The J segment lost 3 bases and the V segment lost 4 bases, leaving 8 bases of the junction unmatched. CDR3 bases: TGTGCCACCAGCAAAGGCCGGGACAGGGTTACAGATACGCAGTATTTT. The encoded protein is CATSKGRDRVTDTQYF.

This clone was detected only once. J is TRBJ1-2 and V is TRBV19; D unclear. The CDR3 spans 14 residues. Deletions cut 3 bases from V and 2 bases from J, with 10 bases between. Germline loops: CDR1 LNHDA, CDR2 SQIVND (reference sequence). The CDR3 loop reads CASSIAAVNYGYTF. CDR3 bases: TGTGCCAGTAGTATCGCGGCCGTCAACTATGGCTACACCTTC.

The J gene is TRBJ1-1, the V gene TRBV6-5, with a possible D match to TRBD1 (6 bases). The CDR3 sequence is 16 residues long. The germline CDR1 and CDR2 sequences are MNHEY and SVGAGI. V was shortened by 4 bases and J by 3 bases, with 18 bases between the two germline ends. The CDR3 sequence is CASSFFHRARDTEAFF. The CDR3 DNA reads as TGTGCCAGCAGTTTCTTCCACAGGGCGAGGGACACTGAAGCTTTCTTT.

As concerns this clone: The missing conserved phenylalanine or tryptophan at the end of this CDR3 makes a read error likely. For the CDR3, the DNA is TGTGCCTGGGGGTCGGGGTCGACCTCTGGCTACACCCTC. Amino acids: CAWGSGSTSGYTL. The chain uses TRBV30 and TRBJ1-2; D remains ambiguous. Germline assignment: CDR1 GTSNPN and CDR2 SVGIG (reference sequence). This CDR3 has 13 residues. Trimming cost V 5 bases and J 7 bases, with 17 bases left between them.

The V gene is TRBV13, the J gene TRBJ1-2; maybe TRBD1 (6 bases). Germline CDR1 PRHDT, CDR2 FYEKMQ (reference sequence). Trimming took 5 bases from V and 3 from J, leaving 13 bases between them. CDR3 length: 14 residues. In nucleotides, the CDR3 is TGTGCCAGCAGCCTCAGGGGAACTTACTATGGCTACACCTTC. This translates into CASSLRGTYYGYTF.

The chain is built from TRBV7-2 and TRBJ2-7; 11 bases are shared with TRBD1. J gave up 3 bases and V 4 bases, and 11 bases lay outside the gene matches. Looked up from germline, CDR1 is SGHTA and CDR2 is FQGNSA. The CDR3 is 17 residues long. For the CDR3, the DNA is TGTGCCAGCAGCTCCTACCCGGGACAGGGGGTCATCTACGAGCAGTACTTC. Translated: CASSSYPGQGVIYEQYF.

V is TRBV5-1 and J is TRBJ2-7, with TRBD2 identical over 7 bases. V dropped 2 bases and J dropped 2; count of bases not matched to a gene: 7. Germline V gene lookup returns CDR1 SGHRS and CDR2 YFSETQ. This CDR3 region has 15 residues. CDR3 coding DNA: TGCGCCAGCAGCTTAGGCGGGGGAACGACCTACGAGCAGTACTTC. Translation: CASSLGGGTTYEQYF.

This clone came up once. The CDR3 DNA follows: TGTGCCACCAGCAGACCCGGACAGGGGGCCTTCTCTGGGGCCAACGTCCTGACTTTC. Residues: CATSRPGQGAFSGANVLTF. The chain carries TRBV15 and TRBJ2-6, with 11 bases matching TRBD1. Trimming at V came to 2 bases and at J to 0 bases, leaving 6 bases not matched to a gene. CDR1 is LNHNV and CDR2 is YYDKDF in the germline V gene (reference sequence). The CDR3 spans 19 residues. Filled out from reference TRBV15 and TRBJ2-6, the complete variable domain reads DAMVIQNPRYQVTQFGKPVTLSCSQTLNHNVMYWYQQKSSQAPKLLFHYYDKDFNNEADTPDNFQSRRPNTSFCFLDIRSPGLGDTAMYLCATSRPGQGAFSGANVLTFGAGSRLTVL.

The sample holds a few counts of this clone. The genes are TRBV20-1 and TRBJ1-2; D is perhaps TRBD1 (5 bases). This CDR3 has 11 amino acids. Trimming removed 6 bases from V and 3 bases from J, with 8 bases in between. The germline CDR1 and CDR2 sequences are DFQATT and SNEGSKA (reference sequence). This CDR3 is CSAGGDYGYTF. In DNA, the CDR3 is TGCAGTGCCGGGGGGGACTATGGCTACACCTTC.

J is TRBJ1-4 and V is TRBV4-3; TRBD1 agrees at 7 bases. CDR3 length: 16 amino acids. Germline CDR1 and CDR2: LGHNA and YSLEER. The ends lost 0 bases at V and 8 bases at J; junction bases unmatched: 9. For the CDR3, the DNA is TGCGCCAGCAGCCAAGATATAGGGGGCGTACGAGAAAAACTGTTTTTT. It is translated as CASSQDIGGVREKLFF.

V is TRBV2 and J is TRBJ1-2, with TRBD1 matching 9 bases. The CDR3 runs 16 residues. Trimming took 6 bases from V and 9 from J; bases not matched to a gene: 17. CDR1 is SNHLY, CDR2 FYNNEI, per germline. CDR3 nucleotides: TGTGCCAGCAGCGTCACAGGGGGCCGGGGGACTATGCGCTACACCTTC. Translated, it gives CASSVTGGRGTMRYTF.

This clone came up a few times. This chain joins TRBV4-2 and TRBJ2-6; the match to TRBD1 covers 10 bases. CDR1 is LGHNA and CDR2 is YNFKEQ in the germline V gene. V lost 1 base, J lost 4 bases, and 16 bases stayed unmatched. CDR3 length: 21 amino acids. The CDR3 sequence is CASSQGWGQGFDESGANVLTF. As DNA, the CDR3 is TGTGCCAGCAGCCAAGGGTGGGGACAGGGGTTTGACGAGTCAGGGGCCAACGTCCTGACTTTC.

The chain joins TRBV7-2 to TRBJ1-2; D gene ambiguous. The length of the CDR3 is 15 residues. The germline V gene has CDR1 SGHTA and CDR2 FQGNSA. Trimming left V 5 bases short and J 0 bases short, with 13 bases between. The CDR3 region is CASSQTGDTNYGYTF. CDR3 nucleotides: TGTGCCAGCAGCCAAACGGGTGATACTAACTATGGCTACACCTTC.

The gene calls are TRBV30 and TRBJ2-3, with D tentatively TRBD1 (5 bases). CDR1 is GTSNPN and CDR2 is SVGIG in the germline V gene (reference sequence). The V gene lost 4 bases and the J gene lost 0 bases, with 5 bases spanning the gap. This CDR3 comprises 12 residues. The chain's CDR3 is CAWTGSTDTQYF. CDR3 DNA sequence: TGTGCCTGGACAGGGAGCACAGATACGCAGTATTTT.

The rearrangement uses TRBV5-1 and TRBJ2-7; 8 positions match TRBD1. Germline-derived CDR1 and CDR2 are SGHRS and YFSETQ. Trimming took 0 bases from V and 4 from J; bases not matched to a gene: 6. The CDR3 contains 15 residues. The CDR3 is CASSLESQGAYEQYF. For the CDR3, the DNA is TGCGCCAGCAGCTTGGAGTCCCAGGGGGCTTACGAGCAGTACTTC.

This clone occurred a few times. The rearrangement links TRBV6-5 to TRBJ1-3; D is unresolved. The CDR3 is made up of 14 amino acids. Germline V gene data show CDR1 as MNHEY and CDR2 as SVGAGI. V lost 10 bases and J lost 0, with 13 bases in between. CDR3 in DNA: TGTGCCACCTTGAGGCCGACCTCTGGAAACACCATATATTTT. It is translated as CATLRPTSGNTIYF.

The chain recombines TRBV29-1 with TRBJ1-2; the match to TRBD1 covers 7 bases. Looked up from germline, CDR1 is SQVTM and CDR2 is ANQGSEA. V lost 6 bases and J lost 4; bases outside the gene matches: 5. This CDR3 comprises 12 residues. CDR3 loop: CSVRQGAYGYTF. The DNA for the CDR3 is TGCAGCGTGCGACAGGGAGCCTATGGCTACACCTTC.

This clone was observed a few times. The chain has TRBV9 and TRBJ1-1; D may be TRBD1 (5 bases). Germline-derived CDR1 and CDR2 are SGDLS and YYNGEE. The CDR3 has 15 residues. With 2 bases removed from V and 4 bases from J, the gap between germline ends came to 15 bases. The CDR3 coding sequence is TGTGCCAGCAGCGTCGATGGTCCCGGGGGCACTGAAGCTTTCTTT. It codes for CASSVDGPGGTEAFF.

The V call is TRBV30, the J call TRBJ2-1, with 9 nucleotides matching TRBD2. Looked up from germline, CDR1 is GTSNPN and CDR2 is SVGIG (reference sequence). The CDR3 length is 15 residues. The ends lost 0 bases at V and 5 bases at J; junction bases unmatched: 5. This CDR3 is CAWSVASGGNNEQFF. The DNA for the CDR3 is TGTGCCTGGAGTGTAGCCAGCGGGGGGAACAATGAGCAGTTCTTC.

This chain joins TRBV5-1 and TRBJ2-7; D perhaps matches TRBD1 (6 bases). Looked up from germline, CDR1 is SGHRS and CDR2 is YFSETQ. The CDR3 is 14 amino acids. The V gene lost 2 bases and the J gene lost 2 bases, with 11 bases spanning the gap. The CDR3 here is CASSFGGGPYEQYF. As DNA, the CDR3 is TGCGCCAGCAGCTTTGGGGGCGGTCCCTACGAGCAGTACTTC.

The chain's CDR3 is CAWSPDRGSSYEQYF. CDR3 sequence (DNA): TGTGCCTGGAGTCCCGACAGGGGCAGCTCCTACGAGCAGTACTTC. This chain links TRBV30 with TRBJ2-7; 8 bases map to TRBD1. The ends lost 2 bases at V and 0 bases at J; junction bases unmatched: 6. The CDR3 is 15 amino acids. Per germline, CDR1 GTSNPN and CDR2 SVGIG (reference sequence).

The CDR3, as DNA: TGTGCCAGCAGTGAATATCCACTTAACTATGGCTACACCTTC. It specifies CASSEYPLNYGYTF. The rearrangement links TRBV2 to TRBJ1-2, with D unresolved. This CDR3 region has 14 residues. Germline V gives CDR1 SNHLY, CDR2 FYNNEI. Trimming took 2 bases from V and 1 from J, leaving 8 bases between them.

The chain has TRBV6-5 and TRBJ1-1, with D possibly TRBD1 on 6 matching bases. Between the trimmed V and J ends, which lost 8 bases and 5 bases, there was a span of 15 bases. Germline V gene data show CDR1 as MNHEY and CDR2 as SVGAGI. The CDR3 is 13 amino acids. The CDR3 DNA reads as TGTGCCAGCTGGCAGGGGTTTGGGACTGAAGCTTTCTTT. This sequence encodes CASWQGFGTEAFF.

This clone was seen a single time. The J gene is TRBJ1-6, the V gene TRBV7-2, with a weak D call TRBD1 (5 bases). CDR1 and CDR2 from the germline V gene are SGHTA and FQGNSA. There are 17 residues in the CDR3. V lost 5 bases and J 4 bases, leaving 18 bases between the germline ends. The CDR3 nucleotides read TGTGCCAGCAGCGCCGGCAGGGATCGTAATTATAATTCACCCCTCCACTTT. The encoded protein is CASSAGRDRNYNSPLHF. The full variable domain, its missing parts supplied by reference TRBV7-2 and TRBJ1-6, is GAGVSQSPSNKVTEKGKDVELRCDPISGHTALYWYRQSLGQGLEFLIYFQGNSAPDKSGLPSDRFSAERTGGSVSTLTIQRTQQEDSAVYLCASSAGRDRNYNSPLHFGNGTRLTVT.

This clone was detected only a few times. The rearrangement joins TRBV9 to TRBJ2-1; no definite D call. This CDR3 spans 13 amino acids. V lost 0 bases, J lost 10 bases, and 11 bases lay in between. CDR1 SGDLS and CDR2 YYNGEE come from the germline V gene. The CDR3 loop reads CASSVDTAWEQFF. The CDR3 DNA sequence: TGTGCCAGCAGCGTAGATACAGCCTGGGAGCAGTTCTTC.

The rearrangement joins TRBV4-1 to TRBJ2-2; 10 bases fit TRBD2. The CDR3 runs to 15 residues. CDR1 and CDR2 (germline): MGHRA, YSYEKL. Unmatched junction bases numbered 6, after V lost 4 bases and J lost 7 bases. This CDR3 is CASSLLGLAIGELFF. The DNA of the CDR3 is TGCGCCAGCAGCCTTCTGGGACTAGCGATCGGGGAGCTGTTTTTT.